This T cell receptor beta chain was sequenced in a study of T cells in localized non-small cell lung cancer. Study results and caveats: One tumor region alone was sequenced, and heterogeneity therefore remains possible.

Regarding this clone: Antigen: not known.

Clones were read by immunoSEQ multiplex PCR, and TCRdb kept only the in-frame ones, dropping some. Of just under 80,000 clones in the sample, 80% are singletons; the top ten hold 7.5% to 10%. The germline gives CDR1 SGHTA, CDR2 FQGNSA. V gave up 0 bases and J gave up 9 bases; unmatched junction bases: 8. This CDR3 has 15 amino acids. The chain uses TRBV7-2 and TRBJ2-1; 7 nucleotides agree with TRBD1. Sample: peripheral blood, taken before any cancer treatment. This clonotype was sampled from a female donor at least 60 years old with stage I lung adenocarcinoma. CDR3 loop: CASSLAVQGYGEQFF. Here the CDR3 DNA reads TGTGCCAGCAGCTTAGCGGTACAGGGGTACGGTGAGCAGTTCTTC.